The 8 T cell receptor beta chains listed next were all sequenced from one sample in a study of blood T cell repertoires in COVID-19. The table came from immunoSEQ multiplex PCR; TCRdb's copy has only in-frame clones and leaves some out. The sample holds about 270,000 clones, approximately 88% seen once. Sequenced: peripheral blood. The receptors here all came from a human donor with COVID-19, enrolled during active disease. The donor label of this sample is uncertain.

The chain couples TRBV20-1 to TRBJ2-3; 10 bases agree with TRBD2. Germline V gene sequence: CDR1 DFQATT, CDR2 SNEGSKA (reference sequence). V lost 3 bases to trimming and J lost 4 bases; unmatched junction nucleotides: 10. The CDR3 covers 16 residues. The CDR3 here is CSASIGLAGVSDTQYF. In DNA, the CDR3 is TGCAGTGCTAGTATAGGGCTAGCGGGAGTGTCAGATACGCAGTATTTT.

V usage is TRBV7-2 and J usage is TRBJ1-4, with 7 bases lining up with TRBD1. Germline CDR1 SGHTA, CDR2 FQGNSA. Germline trimming cut 6 bases from V and 0 bases from J; bases unmatched to any gene: 1. This CDR3 is built from 14 residues. DNA of the CDR3: TGTGCCAGCAGTGGGACAGCAACTAATGAAAAACTGTTTTTT. As protein: CASSGTATNEKLFF. The full variable domain, rest sourced from reference TRBV7-2 and TRBJ1-4, is GAGVSQSPSNKVTEKGKDVELRCDPISGHTALYWYRQSLGQGLEFLIYFQGNSAPDKSGLPSDRFSAERTGGSVSTLTIQRTQQEDSAVYLCASSGTATNEKLFFGSGTQLSVL.

The table lists this clone with a few counts. The junction departs from the called germline gene at one end, perhaps through a read error. V gene TRBV7-9 combines with J gene TRBJ2-1, with TRBD2 matching over 12 bases. The germline V gene has CDR1 SEHNR and CDR2 FQNEAQ (reference sequence). This CDR3 contains 15 residues. The CDR3 sequence is CASCFWTSGANEQFF. CDR3 DNA sequence: TGTGCCAGCTGCTTTTGGACTAGCGGGGCCAATGAGCAGTTCTTC.

The chain uses TRBV5-1 and TRBJ2-7; 7 nucleotides agree with TRBD2. V lost 5 bases and J lost 7; bases outside the gene matches: 18. CDR1 and CDR2 from the germline V gene are SGHRS and YFSETQ. The CDR3 spans 16 residues. DNA of the CDR3: TGCGCCAGCAGACCCGTTGGGGCAGGGACTACGGAGGAGCAGTACTTC. It encodes CASRPVGAGTTEEQYF.

The table lists this clone with many counts. This chain links TRBV27 with TRBJ2-2; the D is unclear. Germline V gene data show CDR1 as MNHEY and CDR2 as SMNVEV (reference sequence). The V end lost 2 bases, the J end lost 1 base, and 8 bases lay between the germline ends. CDR3 length equals 15 residues. CDR3 protein: CASSLNSRNTGELFF. The CDR3 DNA reads as TGTGCCAGCAGTTTAAACTCACGGAACACCGGGGAGCTGTTTTTT.

This clone was detected a few times. V is TRBV27 and J is TRBJ2-1, with 12 bases identical to TRBD2. The trim removed 4 bases at V and 10 bases at J, leaving 8 bases unmatched. This CDR3 spans 15 amino acids. Germline CDR1 is MNHEY and CDR2 is SMNVEV (reference sequence). The CDR3 DNA reads as TGTGCCAGCAGTTGGACTAGCGGGACTGCGAGGGAGCAGTTCTTC. This codes for CASSWTSGTAREQFF.

The chain is built from TRBV5-1 and TRBJ2-2; 11 bases are a match to TRBD2. Germline-derived CDR1 and CDR2 are SGHRS and YFSETQ. The CDR3 runs 18 residues. V trimming: 0 bases; J trimming: 3 bases; junction bases outside the gene matches: 7. CDR3 nucleotide sequence: TGCGCCAGCAGCTTGGTTGGGCTAGCGGGAGGATACACCGGGGAGCTGTTTTTT. The encoded protein is CASSLVGLAGGYTGELFF.

The chain is built from TRBV28 and TRBJ2-5; TRBD1 matches at 9 bases. Looked up from germline, CDR1 is MDHEN and CDR2 is SYDVKM. This CDR3 has 16 amino acids. J was trimmed by 4 bases and V by 2 bases; bases with no gene match: 8. Written as DNA, the CDR3 is TGTGCCAGCAGTTTAGGGGAAACAGGGGGCGGAGAGACCCAGTACTTC. Encoded protein: CASSLGETGGGETQYF.